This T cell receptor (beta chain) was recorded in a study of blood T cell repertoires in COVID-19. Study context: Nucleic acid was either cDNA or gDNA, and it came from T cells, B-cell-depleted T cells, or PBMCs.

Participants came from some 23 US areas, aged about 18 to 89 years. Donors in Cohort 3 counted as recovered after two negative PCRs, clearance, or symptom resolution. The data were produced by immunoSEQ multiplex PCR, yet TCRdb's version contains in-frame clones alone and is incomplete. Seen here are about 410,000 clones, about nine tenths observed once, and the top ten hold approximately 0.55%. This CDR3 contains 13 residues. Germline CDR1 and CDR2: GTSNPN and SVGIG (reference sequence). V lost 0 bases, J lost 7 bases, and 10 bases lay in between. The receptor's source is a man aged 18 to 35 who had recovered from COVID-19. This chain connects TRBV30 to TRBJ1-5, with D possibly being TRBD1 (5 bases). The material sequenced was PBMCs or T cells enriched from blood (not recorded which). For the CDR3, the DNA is TGTGCCTGGAGTGTATCCGGGGGGCAGCCCCAGCATTTT. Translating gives CAWSVSGGQPQHF. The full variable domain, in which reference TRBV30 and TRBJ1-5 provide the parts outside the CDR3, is SQTIHQWPATLVQPVGSPLSLECTVEGTSNPNLYWYRQAAGRGLQLLFYSVGIGQISSEVPQNLSASRPQDRQFILSSKKLLLSDSGFYLCAWSVSGGQPQHFGDGTRLSIL.